This entry lists 3 T cell receptor beta chains sequenced from one sample in a study of blood T cell repertoires in COVID-19. Profiled with immunoSEQ multiplex PCR; TCRdb holds only in-frame clones, not every one. This table has 60,000 or so clones, approximately 81% appearing once. Input material: peripheral blood. The source of these receptors is a woman of 80 years or more with acute or convalescent COVID-19.

This chain joins TRBV19 and TRBJ2-3; TRBD1 is a possible D gene (6 bases). This CDR3 spans 13 amino acids. CDR1 is LNHDA and CDR2 is SQIVND in the germline V gene (reference sequence). The ends were cut back, 5 bases at V and 5 bases at J, with 11 bases in the middle. In DNA, the CDR3 is TGTGCCAGTAGTTCCGGACAGATAGATACGCAGTATTTT. Its protein is CASSSGQIDTQYF.

The chain links TRBV21-1 to TRBJ1-2. TRBV21-1 is a pseudogene segment. The CDR3 length is 16 residues. The CDR3 nucleotides are TGTGCCAGCAGCAAAGCGCTTTTTCGGGGGTTGAGGGGCTACACCTTC. Its translation is CASSKALFRGLRGYTF.

The chain combines TRBV30 with TRBJ2-1; D ambiguous. Germline loops: CDR1 GTSNPN, CDR2 SVGIG (reference sequence). This CDR3 spans 13 amino acids. Trimming pared 2 bases from V and 5 bases from J, leaving 10 bases between. The CDR3 DNA sequence: TGTGCCTGGAGTTTAAACAGAAACAATGAGCAGTTCTTC. Translation: CAWSLNRNNEQFF.